These 32 T cell receptor beta chains came from one sample sequenced in a study of T cell changes during pregnancy in multiple sclerosis. TCRdb's table, derived via immunoSEQ multiplex PCR, lists solely in-frame clones and lacks some. The table has about 40,000 clones, about 90% seen once. The material sequenced was CD4+ T cells from peripheral blood mononuclear cells, taken before pregnancy. The receptors were sampled from a female donor with multiple sclerosis, enrolled in a pregnancy study.

Turning to this clone: The junction does not match germline at one end; this may be a read error. The genes are TRBV7-7 and TRBJ2-5, with 9 nucleotides matching TRBD1. The CDR3 consists of 13 residues. The germline gives CDR1 SSHAT, CDR2 FNYEAQ (reference sequence). This CDR3 reads CASSSDRGETQYF. As DNA, the CDR3 is TGTGCTAGCAGCTCGGACAGGGGCGAGACCCAGTACTTC.

This clone came up once. The chain uses TRBV18 and TRBJ1-2, with 9 bases lining up with TRBD1. Germline trimming cut 5 bases from V and 1 base from J; bases unmatched to any gene: 5. Germline CDR1 reads KGHSH; CDR2 reads LQKENI. The CDR3 extends over 15 amino acids. CDR3 nucleotides: TGTGCCAGCTCAGGACAGGGGACTCATAACTATGGCTACACCTTC. It encodes CASSGQGTHNYGYTF.

V usage is TRBV11-2 and J usage is TRBJ2-7; TRBD2 matches at 9 bases. The CDR3 sequence is 16 residues long. Germline V gene lookup returns CDR1 SGHAT and CDR2 FQNNGV. Trimming at V came to 4 bases and at J to 0 bases, leaving 7 bases not matched to a gene. The CDR3 reads CASSSLSGGSSYEQYF. CDR3 DNA: TGTGCCAGCAGCTCGTTAAGCGGGGGGAGCTCCTACGAGCAGTACTTC.

The V and J genes are TRBV6-5 and TRBJ2-7, with D tentatively TRBD1 (5 bases). Germline V gene data show CDR1 as MNHEY and CDR2 as SVGAGI. Trimming removed 5 bases at V and 0 bases at J, with 11 bases between. The CDR3 is made up of 14 amino acids. This chain's CDR3 is CASSHRQSSYEQYF. CDR3 in DNA: TGTGCCAGCAGTCACCGACAGAGCTCCTACGAGCAGTACTTC.

The chain carries TRBV5-4 and TRBJ2-2; 8 bases match TRBD1. Germline V gives CDR1 SGHNT, CDR2 YYREEE (reference sequence). The CDR3 loop spans 16 amino acids. V was pared by 3 bases and J by 1 base, with 5 bases of the junction left unmatched. The CDR3 DNA reads as TGTGCCAGCAGCTACCCCGGACAGGGGAACACCGGGGAGCTGTTTTTT. Translated: CASSYPGQGNTGELFF.

The J gene is TRBJ1-1, the V gene TRBV6-6; 8 positions match TRBD1. CDR1 is MNHNY and CDR2 is SVGAGI in the germline V gene (reference sequence). V lost 2 bases and J lost 1; bases outside the gene matches: 0. This CDR3 has 14 residues. The CDR3 here is CASSYGQGNTEAFF. The CDR3 bases are TGTGCCAGCAGTTACGGACAGGGGAACACTGAAGCTTTCTTT.

By sample fraction, this clone is medium-sized. V is TRBV25-1 and J is TRBJ2-7, with a possible D match to TRBD2 (5 bases). Per the germline V gene, CDR1 is MGHDK and CDR2 is SYGVNS. The CDR3 length is 13 residues. V gave up 4 bases and J gave up 1 base, with 8 bases separating them. The CDR3 loop is CASSGTRSYEQYF. DNA for the CDR3: TGTGCCAGCAGTGGCACTAGGTCCTACGAGCAGTACTTC.

This chain uses TRBV5-4 with TRBJ2-7, with 8 positions matching TRBD1. CDR1 SGHNT and CDR2 YYREEE come from the germline V gene (reference sequence). V lost 7 bases to trimming and J lost 1 base; unmatched junction nucleotides: 10. CDR3 length: 15 amino acids. CDR3 bases: TGTGCCAGCGGAACGACAGGGGAATGGTCCTACGAGCAGTACTTC. Translated, it gives CASGTTGEWSYEQYF.

The chain links TRBV6-4 to TRBJ2-2; 7 positions match TRBD2. The CDR3 has 15 amino acids. Germline-derived CDR1 and CDR2 are MRHNA and SNTAGT. After removal of 5 bases from V and 3 bases from J, the junction contained 6 bases not matched to a gene. The chain's CDR3 is CASSPQGGDTGELFF. CDR3 DNA: TGTGCCAGCAGTCCCCAGGGAGGGGACACCGGGGAGCTGTTTTTT.

Only one count was recorded for this clone. V usage is TRBV5-1 and J usage is TRBJ2-7; tentative D call: TRBD2 (5 bases). Germline loops: CDR1 SGHRS, CDR2 YFSETQ. The germline V and J ends were trimmed by 4 bases and 2 bases, with 16 bases remaining between them. The CDR3 has 15 residues. The CDR3 reads CASSPGYLATYEQYF. Written as DNA, the CDR3 is TGCGCCAGCAGCCCGGGGTATTTGGCCACCTACGAGCAGTACTTC.

This sequence joins TRBV27 and TRBJ2-7; D might be TRBD1 (6 bases). V was trimmed by 4 bases and J by 1 base, leaving 11 bases between them. The V gene's germline CDR1 is MNHEY and CDR2 SMNVEV (reference sequence). The CDR3 is made up of 14 amino acids. In DNA form, the CDR3 reads TGTGCCAGCAGTTCCGCCAGGGGTTCCTACGAGCAGTACTTC. Translating gives CASSSARGSYEQYF.

This rearrangement joins TRBV25-1 to TRBJ2-3; 7 bases map to TRBD2. J lost 4 bases, V lost 0 bases, and 13 bases had no gene match. The CDR3 totals 18 residues. Germline-derived CDR1 and CDR2 are MGHDK and SYGVNS. CDR3 DNA: TGTGCCAGCAGTGAATATTCCATCGGGGGGAGTAGGGCAGATACGCAGTATTTT. Its protein is CASSEYSIGGSRADTQYF.

Here the CDR3 reads CASSRESGTSLKDTQYF. DNA for the CDR3: TGCGCCAGCAGCCGAGAGTCCGGGACTAGCTTGAAAGATACGCAGTATTTT. The chain employs TRBV4-1 and TRBJ2-3, with TRBD2 identical over 9 bases. Germline assignment: CDR1 MGHRA and CDR2 YSYEKL. The CDR3 is 17 amino acids. The V and J ends lost 4 bases and 5 bases, in that order; junction bases with no gene match: 13.

The V gene is TRBV5-1, the J gene TRBJ1-1, with D unclear. Germline lookup yields CDR1 SGHRS and CDR2 YFSETQ. The CDR3 is made up of 15 amino acids. The ends were cut back, 3 bases at V and 0 bases at J, with 12 bases in the middle. The CDR3 coding sequence is TGCGCCAGCAGCTCACCGGGAAATCTGAACACTGAAGCTTTCTTT. Amino acids: CASSSPGNLNTEAFF.

This clone was detected a few times. The rearrangement links TRBV5-6 to TRBJ1-4, with TRBD1 identical over 7 bases. The germline CDR1 and CDR2 sequences are SGHDT and YYEEEE. V lost 1 base to trimming and J lost 6 bases; unmatched junction nucleotides: 18. CDR3 length: 19 residues. CDR3: CASSLFGQAGGRPHEKLFF. The CDR3 DNA is TGTGCCAGCAGCTTGTTTGGACAGGCTGGTGGGCGGCCGCATGAAAAACTGTTTTTT.

Only a few counts were recorded for this clone. This chain uses TRBV5-1 with TRBJ2-1; 9 bases match TRBD1. V shed 6 bases, J shed 7 bases, and the junction held 5 bases outside the gene matches. This CDR3 has 13 residues. Germline V gene sequence: CDR1 SGHRS, CDR2 YFSETQ. The CDR3 loop is CASKGTGWNEQFF. CDR3 coding DNA: TGCGCCAGCAAGGGGACAGGGTGGAATGAGCAGTTCTTC.

The CDR3 loop is CASSITTSSHEQFF. The CDR3 nucleotides read TGTGCCAGTAGTATAACGACTAGTTCCCATGAGCAGTTCTTC. J is TRBJ2-1 and V is TRBV19; weak D call: TRBD2 (6 bases). Trimming pared 2 bases from V and 8 bases from J, leaving 13 bases between. Germline CDR1 reads LNHDA; CDR2 reads SQIVND (reference sequence). The CDR3 has 14 amino acids.

The V call is TRBV28, the J call TRBJ2-3, with D maybe TRBD2 (7 bases). From germline, CDR1 is MDHEN and CDR2 SYDVKM. The CDR3 runs to 15 residues. Between the trimmed V and J ends, which lost 6 bases and 5 bases, there was a span of 18 bases. CDR3 region: CASRPSGRGEDTQYF. The DNA for the CDR3 is TGTGCCAGCAGGCCCTCTGGGAGGGGGGAAGATACGCAGTATTTT.

The gene calls are TRBV30 and TRBJ1-1; maybe TRBD1 (6 bases). This CDR3 spans 13 amino acids. Trimming cost V 2 bases and J 10 bases, with 17 bases left between them. Germline CDR1 and CDR2: GTSNPN and SVGIG (reference sequence). CDR3 nucleotide sequence: TGTGCCTGGAGTTTGGGGGCGCGTAATTCAGCTTTCTTT. Amino acid sequence: CAWSLGARNSAFF.

The V and J genes are TRBV4-2 and TRBJ2-5, with 7 nucleotides matching TRBD1. The germline V gene encodes CDR1 LGHNA and CDR2 YNFKEQ. This CDR3 contains 20 residues. The junction had 19 bases not matched to a gene; V was cut back by 0 bases and J by 3 bases. In DNA, the CDR3 is TGTGCCAGCAGCCAAGACACAGGGGCAGGACTGGTGAATGATAAAGAGACCCAGTACTTC. Encoded protein: CASSQDTGAGLVNDKETQYF.

V gene TRBV27 combines with J gene TRBJ2-2; 10 bases map to TRBD2. This CDR3 is 16 amino acids long. CDR1 and CDR2 from the germline V gene are MNHEY and SMNVEV (reference sequence). With V trimmed by 5 bases and J by 4 bases, 7 bases remained unmatched. The DNA of the CDR3 is TGTGCCAGCAGTCGGAATAGCGGGAGGAGCACCGGGGAGCTGTTTTTT. Amino acids: CASSRNSGRSTGELFF.

The chain has TRBV7-7 and TRBJ2-1; tentatively, D is TRBD2 (6 bases). The germline CDR1 and CDR2 sequences are SSHAT and FNYEAQ (reference sequence). Trimming cost V 5 bases and J 10 bases, with 15 bases left between them. The CDR3 covers 13 residues. The CDR3 here is CASSQLLASEQFF. The CDR3 nucleotides read TGTGCCAGCAGCCAGTTACTAGCCTCCGAGCAGTTCTTC.

This chain joins TRBV2 and TRBJ1-4; D possibly corresponds to TRBD1 (6 bases). The germline gives CDR1 SNHLY, CDR2 FYNNEI. This CDR3 has 15 amino acids. Trimming removed 6 bases from V and 5 bases from J, with 16 bases in between. CDR3 loop: CASRARDGQNEKLFF. The CDR3 DNA sequence: TGTGCCAGCAGGGCAAGGGACGGACAGAATGAAAAACTGTTTTTT.

The chain carries TRBV28 and TRBJ1-1; possible D gene TRBD1, 5 bases. CDR3 length equals 12 residues. CDR1 MDHEN and CDR2 SYDVKM come from the germline V gene. Here the CDR3 reads CAGTGRHTEAFF. In DNA form, the CDR3 reads TGTGCAGGCACAGGTCGACACACTGAAGCTTTCTTT.

This chain joins TRBV19 and TRBJ2-2; 13 nucleotides match TRBD2. CDR3 length: 14 residues. Germline V CDR1 and CDR2: LNHDA, SQIVND (reference sequence). Germline trimming cut 7 bases from V and 10 bases from J; bases unmatched to any gene: 6. CDR3 sequence (DNA): TGTGCCAGTAAGGGGACTAGCGGGACTGAGGAGCTGTTTTTT. This translates into CASKGTSGTEELFF.

The V gene is TRBV2, the J gene TRBJ1-2; 8 bases line up with TRBD1. CDR1 SNHLY and CDR2 FYNNEI come from the germline V gene. The CDR3 has 14 residues. J gave up 4 bases and V 7 bases, and 8 bases lay outside the gene matches. The CDR3 region is CASTWTGSSYGYTF. The CDR3 region has the DNA TGTGCCAGCACCTGGACAGGGTCGAGCTATGGCTACACCTTC.

The chain links TRBV29-1 to TRBJ1-1; tentative D call: TRBD1 (5 bases). The V gene's germline CDR1 is SQVTM and CDR2 ANQGSEA. Trimming shortened V by 7 bases and J by 1 base, and 13 bases separated the two germline ends. The CDR3 covers 13 residues. CDR3 DNA sequence: TGCAGCGCCACTATGACAGCGAACACTGAAGCTTTCTTT. It encodes CSATMTANTEAFF. Full variable domain (missing parts from reference TRBV29-1 and TRBJ1-1): SAVISQKPSRDICQRGTSLTIQCQVDSQVTMMFWYRQQPGQSLTLIATANQGSEATYESGFVIDKFPISRPNLTFSTLTVSNMSPEDSSIYLCSATMTANTEAFFGQGTRLTVV.

The V and J genes are TRBV16 and TRBJ1-1; 9 nucleotides agree with TRBD1. J was trimmed by 0 bases and V by 6 bases; bases with no gene match: 2. CDR1 and CDR2 from the germline V gene are KGHSY and FQNENV. The CDR3 spans 14 residues. The CDR3 here is CASRRDRVNTEAFF. The DNA for the CDR3 is TGTGCCAGCAGACGGGACAGGGTGAACACTGAAGCTTTCTTT.

V is TRBV4-1 and J is TRBJ1-4; 7 bases are shared with TRBD1. Germline-derived CDR1 and CDR2 are MGHRA and YSYEKL. The CDR3 consists of 15 residues. Trimming at V came to 0 bases and at J to 5 bases, leaving 3 bases not matched to a gene. CDR3 sequence: CASSQEDRVNEKLFF. CDR3 in DNA: TGCGCCAGCAGCCAAGAAGACAGGGTGAATGAAAAACTGTTTTTT.

This clone was detected a few times. The chain is built from TRBV27 and TRBJ2-1; D is unclear. Trimming stripped 6 bases from V and 5 bases from J, with 5 bases between. In germline, CDR1 is MNHEY, CDR2 SMNVEV (reference sequence). The CDR3 is 11 residues long. The CDR3 nucleotides are TGTGCCAGCAGGCTAAACAATGAGCAGTTCTTC. Translation gives CASRLNNEQFF.

The chain recombines TRBV6-8 with TRBJ1-5; TRBD1 aligns across 9 bases. V was pared by 6 bases and J by 5 bases, with 8 bases of the junction left unmatched. This CDR3 contains 15 residues. CDR1 is MNHGY, CDR2 SAAAGT, per germline. The CDR3 reads CASSSDRGRDQPQHF. The CDR3 nucleotides are TGTGCCAGCAGCTCGGACAGGGGAAGGGATCAGCCCCAGCATTTT.

V gene TRBV19 combines with J gene TRBJ1-1, with D perhaps matching TRBD1 (6 bases). The CDR3 totals 13 residues. CDR1 is LNHDA, CDR2 SQIVND, per germline (reference sequence). The V gene lost 6 bases and the J gene lost 1 base, with 9 bases spanning the gap. CDR3 protein: CASSGQTNTEAFF. CDR3 DNA: TGTGCCAGTAGCGGACAGACGAACACTGAAGCTTTCTTT.